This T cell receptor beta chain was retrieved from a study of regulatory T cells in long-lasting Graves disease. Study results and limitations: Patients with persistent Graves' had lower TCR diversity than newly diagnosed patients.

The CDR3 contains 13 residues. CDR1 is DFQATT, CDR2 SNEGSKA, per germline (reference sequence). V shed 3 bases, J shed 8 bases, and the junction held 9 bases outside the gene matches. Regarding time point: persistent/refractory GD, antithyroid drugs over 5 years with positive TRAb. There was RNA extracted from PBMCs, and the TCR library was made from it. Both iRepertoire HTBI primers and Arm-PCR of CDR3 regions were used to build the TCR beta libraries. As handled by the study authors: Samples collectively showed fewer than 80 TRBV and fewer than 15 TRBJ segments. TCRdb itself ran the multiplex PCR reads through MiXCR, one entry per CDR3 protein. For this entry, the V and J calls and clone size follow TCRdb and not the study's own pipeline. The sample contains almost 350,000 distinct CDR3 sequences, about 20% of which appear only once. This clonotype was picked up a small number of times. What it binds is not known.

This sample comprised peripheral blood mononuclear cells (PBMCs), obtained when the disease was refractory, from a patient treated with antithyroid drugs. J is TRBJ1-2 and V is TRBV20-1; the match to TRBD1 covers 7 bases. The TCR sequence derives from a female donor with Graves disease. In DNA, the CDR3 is TGCAGTGCTAGGAACAGGGGTCGGGGCGGCTACACCTTC. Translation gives CSARNRGRGGYTF.